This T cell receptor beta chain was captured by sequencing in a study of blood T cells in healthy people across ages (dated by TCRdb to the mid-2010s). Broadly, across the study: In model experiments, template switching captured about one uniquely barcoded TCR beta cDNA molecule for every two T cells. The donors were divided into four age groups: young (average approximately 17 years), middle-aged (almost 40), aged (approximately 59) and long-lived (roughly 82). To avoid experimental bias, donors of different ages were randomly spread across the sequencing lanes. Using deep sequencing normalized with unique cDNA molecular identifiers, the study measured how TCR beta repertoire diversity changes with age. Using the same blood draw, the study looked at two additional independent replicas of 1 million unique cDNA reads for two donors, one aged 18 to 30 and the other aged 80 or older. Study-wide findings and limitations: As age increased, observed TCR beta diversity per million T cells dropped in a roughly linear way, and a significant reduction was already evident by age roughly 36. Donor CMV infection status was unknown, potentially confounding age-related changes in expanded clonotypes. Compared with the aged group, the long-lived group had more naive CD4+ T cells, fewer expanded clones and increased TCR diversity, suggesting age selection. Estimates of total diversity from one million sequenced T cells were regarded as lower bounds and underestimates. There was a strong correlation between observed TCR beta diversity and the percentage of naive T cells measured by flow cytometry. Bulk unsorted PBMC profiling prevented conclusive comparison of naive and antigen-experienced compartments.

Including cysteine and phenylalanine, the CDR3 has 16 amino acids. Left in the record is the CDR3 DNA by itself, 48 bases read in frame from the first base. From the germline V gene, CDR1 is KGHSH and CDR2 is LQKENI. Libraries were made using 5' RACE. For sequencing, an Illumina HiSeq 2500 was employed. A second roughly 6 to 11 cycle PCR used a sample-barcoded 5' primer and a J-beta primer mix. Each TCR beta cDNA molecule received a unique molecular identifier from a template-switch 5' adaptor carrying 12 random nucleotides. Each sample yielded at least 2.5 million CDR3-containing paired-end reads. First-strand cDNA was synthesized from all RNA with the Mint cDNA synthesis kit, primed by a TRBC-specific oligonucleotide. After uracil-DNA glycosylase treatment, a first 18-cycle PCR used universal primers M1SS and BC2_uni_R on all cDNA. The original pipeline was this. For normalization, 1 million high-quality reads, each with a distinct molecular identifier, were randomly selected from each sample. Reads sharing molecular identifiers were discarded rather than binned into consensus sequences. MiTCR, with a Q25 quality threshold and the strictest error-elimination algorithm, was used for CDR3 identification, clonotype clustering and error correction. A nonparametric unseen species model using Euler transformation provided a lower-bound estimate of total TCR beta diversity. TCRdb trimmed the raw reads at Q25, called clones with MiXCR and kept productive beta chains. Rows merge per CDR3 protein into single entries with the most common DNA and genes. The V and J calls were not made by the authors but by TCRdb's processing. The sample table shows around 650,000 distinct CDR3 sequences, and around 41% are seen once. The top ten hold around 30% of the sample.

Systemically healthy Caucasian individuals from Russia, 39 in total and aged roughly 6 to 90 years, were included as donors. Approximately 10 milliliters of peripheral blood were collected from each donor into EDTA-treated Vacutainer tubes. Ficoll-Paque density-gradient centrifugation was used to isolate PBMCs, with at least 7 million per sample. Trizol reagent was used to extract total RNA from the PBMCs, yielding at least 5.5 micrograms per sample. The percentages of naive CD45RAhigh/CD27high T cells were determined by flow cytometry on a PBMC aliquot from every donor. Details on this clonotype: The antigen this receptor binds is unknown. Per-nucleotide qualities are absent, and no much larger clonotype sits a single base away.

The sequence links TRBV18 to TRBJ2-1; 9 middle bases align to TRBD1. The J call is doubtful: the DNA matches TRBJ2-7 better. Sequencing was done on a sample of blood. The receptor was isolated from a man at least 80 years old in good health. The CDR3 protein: CASSQKPGQGIDEQYF. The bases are TGTGCCAGCTCCCAGAAACCGGGACAGGGAATAGACGAGCAGTACTTC.